The 6 T cell receptor beta chains below all came from one sample that was sequenced in a study of tumor and adjacent non-tumor tissue in lung cancer. No cell sorting was done before RNA was extracted from the tissue. The library came from three nested PCR rounds adapted from ARM-PCR protocols. TCRdb analysed the multiplex PCR reads with MiXCR anew, one entry per CDR3 protein. The sample includes under 250,000 distinct CDR3 sequences, about two thirds of them seen just once. Sequenced sample: lung tumor tissue. These receptors all stem from a man aged 60 to 69 with non-small cell lung cancer.

A word on this clonotype: This may be a read error, as it is one base from a much larger clone. V gene TRBV20-1 combines with J gene TRBJ2-7; 13 nucleotides line up with TRBD2. V trimming: 6 bases; J trimming: 3 bases; junction bases outside the gene matches: 5. This CDR3 is built from 14 residues. Germline loops: CDR1 DFQATT, CDR2 SNEGSKA (reference sequence). CDR3 sequence: CSALGLAGNYEQYF. In DNA, the CDR3 is TGCAGTGCCTTGGGACTAGCGGGAAACTACGAGCAGTACTTC.

To note about this clonotype: The junction differs from germline at one of its ends, possibly a read error. V is TRBV4-2 and J is TRBJ1-3; 7 nucleotides match TRBD1. This CDR3 region has 17 residues. From germline, CDR1 is LGHNA and CDR2 YNFKEQ. The CDR3: CASNQGTGTAAGNTIYF. The CDR3 DNA follows: TGTGCCAGCAACCAAGGAACCGGGACAGCCGCAGGAAACACCATATATTTT.

Of note for this clonotype: The germline gene is not matched at one end of the junction; a read error may be the cause. V usage is TRBV6-5 and J usage is TRBJ2-3; perhaps D is TRBD1 or TRBD2 (6 bases each). Germline V CDR1 and CDR2: MNHEY, SVGAGI. The CDR3 runs 17 residues. The CDR3 loop is CANRRWGAGISTDMQYF. Here the CDR3 DNA reads TGTGCCAATCGAAGGTGGGGGGCGGGTATTAGCACAGATATGCAGTATTTT.

On this clonotype itself: A much larger clone sits a single nucleotide away, making a read error possible. The chain recombines TRBV20-1 with TRBJ2-6; perhaps TRBD1 as D (5 bases). The CDR3 length is 13 residues. In germline, CDR1 is DFQATT, CDR2 SNEGSKA (reference sequence). The CDR3 DNA reads as TGCAGTGCCCGGAGTCCTGGGGCCGACGTCCTGACTTTC. Protein sequence: CSARSPGADVLTF.

A remark on this clonotype: The CDR3 carries no conserved terminal phenylalanine or tryptophan, so it likely arises from a read error. The rearrangement links TRBV11-2 to TRBJ2-6, with D perhaps being TRBD1 or TRBD2 (5 bases each). V was pared by 6 bases and J by 11 bases, with 17 bases between. CDR1 and CDR2 (germline): SGHAT, FQNNGV. This CDR3 contains 14 residues. The CDR3 DNA reads as TGTGCCAGCAGTCCTATCCCTGGGACCGACGTCCTGACTTAC. This encodes CASSPIPGTDVLTY.

On this clonotype itself: Given a much more abundant clone one base away, this may be a read error. The rearrangement joins TRBV20-1 to TRBJ2-5; D call uncertain. Trimming shortened V by 5 bases and J by 2 bases, and 15 bases separated the two germline ends. The CDR3 runs 14 residues. Germline V gene lookup returns CDR1 DFQATT and CDR2 SNEGSKA (reference sequence). As DNA, the CDR3 is TGCAGTGCTCTTGAAGGGCGACCTCAAGAGACCCAGTACTTC. This encodes CSALEGRPQETQYF.